What follows are 27 T cell receptor beta chains derived from one specimen sequenced in a study of blood T cell repertoires in COVID-19. TCRdb's table, derived via immunoSEQ multiplex PCR, lists solely in-frame clones and lacks some. The table records 250,000 to 350,000 clones, 92% of them present only once. The sequenced sample was PBMCs or T cells enriched from blood (not recorded which). These receptors were taken from a woman in her twenties or thirties who had recovered from COVID-19.

This clone was seen only once. This chain joins TRBV5-1 and TRBJ2-6; TRBD1 matches 7 bases. With V trimmed by 4 bases and J by 0 bases, 4 bases remained unmatched. Germline CDR1 reads SGHRS; CDR2 reads YFSETQ. The CDR3 length is 16 residues. The CDR3 nucleotides are TGCGCCAGCAGCAAGGGACAGCTCTCTGGGGCCAACGTCCTGACTTTC. Protein: CASSKGQLSGANVLTF.

The chain recombines TRBV3-1 (or the pseudogene TRBV3-2) with TRBJ2-1; 15 positions agree with TRBD2. There are 17 residues in the CDR3. J gave up 9 bases and V 4 bases, and 10 bases lay outside the gene matches. CDR1 is LGHDT, CDR2 YNNKEL, per germline (reference sequence). This CDR3 reads CASSPTPGLAGGGEQFF. The CDR3 bases are TGTGCCAGCAGCCCGACTCCGGGACTAGCGGGGGGAGGTGAGCAGTTCTTC.

The DNA of the CDR3 is TGTGCCAGCTCTTTAGCGGTTTACAATGAGCAGTTCTTC. It specifies CASSLAVYNEQFF. The J gene is TRBJ2-1, the V gene TRBV25-1; D perhaps matches TRBD2 (6 bases). Trimming took 8 bases from V and 4 from J, leaving 12 bases between them. Germline values: CDR1 MGHDK, CDR2 SYGVNS. The CDR3 runs 13 residues. Looking up the rest from reference TRBV25-1 and TRBJ2-1 gives the full variable domain: EADIYQTPRYLVIGTGKKITLECSQTMGHDKMYWYQQDPGMELHLIHYSYGVNSTEKGDLSSESTVSRIRTEHFPLTLESARPSHTSQYLCASSLAVYNEQFFGPGTRLTVL.

V is TRBV19 and J is TRBJ2-2; D possibly corresponds to TRBD1 (6 bases). Germline V gene lookup returns CDR1 LNHDA and CDR2 SQIVND (reference sequence). This CDR3 is built from 13 residues. Trimming shortened V by 11 bases and J by 1 base, and 11 bases separated the two germline ends. The CDR3 loop reads CAGRGGNTGELFF. As DNA, the CDR3 is TGTGCCGGCCGAGGGGGGAACACCGGGGAGCTGTTTTTT. The full variable domain, its missing parts supplied by reference TRBV19 and TRBJ2-2, is DGGITQSPKYLFRKEGQNVTLSCEQNLNHDAMYWYRQDPGQGLRLIYYSQIVNDFQKGDIAEGYSVSREKKESFPLTVTSAQKNPTAFYLCAGRGGNTGELFFGEGSRLTVL.

This clone has just one count. The V gene is TRBV6-2 or TRBV6-3, the J gene TRBJ2-7; D may be TRBD1 (6 bases). Germline CDR1 and CDR2: MNHEY and SVGEGT. V was cut by 0 bases and J by 3 bases, with 9 bases left in between. The CDR3 totals 14 residues. The CDR3, as DNA: TGTGCCAGCAGTTACTCGGAAGGGGGCTACGAGCAGTACTTC. Protein product: CASSYSEGGYEQYF.

The V and J genes are TRBV27 and TRBJ1-1; D remains unclear. CDR1 MNHEY and CDR2 SMNVEV come from the germline V gene (reference sequence). Trimming took 8 bases from V and 7 from J, leaving 20 bases between them. The CDR3 covers 14 residues. CDR3 loop: CASSPLEGLGEAFF. Here the CDR3 DNA reads TGTGCCAGCTCCCCTTTGGAGGGCTTAGGTGAAGCTTTCTTT.

V is TRBV28 and J is TRBJ1-4; 7 bases match TRBD1. With 0 bases clipped from V and 4 bases from J, the junction kept 17 bases outside the gene matches. This CDR3 is built from 20 residues. CDR1 is MDHEN, CDR2 SYDVKM, per germline. CDR3 DNA: TGTGCCAGCAGTTTATGGCGGACTTCAGGCAGGGGGATCGTTAATGAAAAACTGTTTTTT. It codes for CASSLWRTSGRGIVNEKLFF.

This clone was detected once. This chain's CDR3 is CASSPKGANTEAFF. The CDR3 nucleotides read TGTGCCAGCTCACCAAAGGGGGCGAACACTGAAGCTTTCTTT. V and J are TRBV18 and TRBJ1-1; TRBD1 agrees at 7 bases. Germline CDR1 reads KGHSH; CDR2 reads LQKENI. After removal of 2 bases from V and 1 base from J, the junction contained 1 base not matched to a gene. CDR3 length equals 14 residues.

The count of this clone is one. The chain is built from TRBV6-1 and TRBJ2-5, with D possibly matching TRBD1 (5 bases). Germline V CDR1 and CDR2: MNHNS, SASEGT. Trimming removed 3 bases from V and 3 bases from J, with 14 bases in between. The CDR3 consists of 15 residues. The CDR3 protein is CASSDPSQGEETQYF. The CDR3 DNA reads as TGTGCCAGCAGTGACCCGAGTCAGGGCGAAGAGACCCAGTACTTC.

This chain uses TRBV9 with TRBJ2-1; TRBD1 matches at 7 bases. After removal of 3 bases from V and 0 bases from J, the junction contained 3 bases not matched to a gene. This CDR3 region has 15 residues. CDR1 SGDLS and CDR2 YYNGEE come from the germline V gene. The CDR3 sequence is CASSARGSSYNEQFF. The CDR3 DNA follows: TGTGCCAGCAGCGCCAGGGGGAGCTCCTACAATGAGCAGTTCTTC.

This chain joins TRBV6-6 and TRBJ1-5; D may be TRBD1 (6 bases). Per the germline V gene, CDR1 is MNHNY and CDR2 is SVGAGI (reference sequence). This CDR3 has 17 residues. V lost 5 bases, J lost 0 bases, and 17 bases lay in between. The CDR3 DNA reads TGTGCCAGCAGTCCGAGACCACCAGGGGTTAGCAATCAGCCCCAGCATTTT. Translated: CASSPRPPGVSNQPQHF.

The V call is TRBV28, the J call TRBJ2-7; D remains ambiguous. Germline V CDR1 and CDR2: MDHEN, SYDVKM. This CDR3 region has 16 residues. Trimming removed 5 bases from V and 0 bases from J, with 17 bases in between. The CDR3 DNA follows: TGTGCCAGCAGTCGTCCGTGGAGTACCGCCTCCTACGAGCAGTACTTC. Its protein is CASSRPWSTASYEQYF.

This chain connects TRBV20-1 to TRBJ1-1; D call uncertain. V was pared by 0 bases and J by 9 bases, with 8 bases between. Germline values: CDR1 DFQATT, CDR2 SNEGSKA (reference sequence). This CDR3 is built from 11 residues. The CDR3 coding sequence is TGCAGTGCTAGAGAGGGCGGGAAAGCTTTCTTT. It is translated as CSAREGGKAFF.

This clone was recorded only once. The J gene is TRBJ1-6, the V gene TRBV15; D gene uncertain. Germline assignment: CDR1 LNHNV and CDR2 YYDKDF (reference sequence). This CDR3 has 15 amino acids. Trimming cost V 2 bases and J 8 bases, with 13 bases left between them. CDR3 amino acids: CATSRPTWMDSPLHF. As DNA, the CDR3 is TGTGCCACCAGCAGACCGACATGGATGGATTCACCCCTCCACTTT.

The chain couples TRBV20-1 to TRBJ2-3; D gene unclear. The CDR3 has 11 residues. Germline lookup yields CDR1 DFQATT and CDR2 SNEGSKA (reference sequence). Trimming pared 5 bases from V and 6 bases from J, leaving 9 bases between. The CDR3: CSAATRDTQYF. The CDR3 region has the DNA TGCAGTGCTGCGACGCGGGATACGCAGTATTTT.

V and J are TRBV9 and TRBJ2-1, with D perhaps TRBD1 (6 bases). Trimming left V 5 bases short and J 7 bases short, with 10 bases between. The CDR3 runs to 12 residues. Per germline, CDR1 SGDLS and CDR2 YYNGEE. CDR3 DNA: TGTGCCAGCAGTGACCAGGGGAATGAGCAGTTCTTC. Translated: CASSDQGNEQFF. Combining the CDR3 with reference TRBV9 and TRBJ2-1 gives the whole variable domain DSGVTQTPKHLITATGQRVTLRCSPRSGDLSVYWYQQSLDQGLQFLIQYYNGEERAKGNILERFSAQQFPDLHSELNLSSLELGDSALYFCASSDQGNEQFFGPGTRLTVL.

This CDR3 reads CASSYTSTVRLSYEQYF. DNA of the CDR3: TGTGCCAGCAGCTACACTAGCACCGTGAGACTTAGCTACGAGCAGTACTTC. The chain couples TRBV11-2 to TRBJ2-7, with D maybe TRBD2 (6 bases). The V end was cut by 4 bases, the J end by 3 bases, with 22 bases between. CDR3 length equals 17 residues. Germline V CDR1 and CDR2: SGHAT, FQNNGV.

The rearrangement uses TRBV14 and TRBJ2-1; 8 bases fit TRBD2. The junction had 8 bases not matched to a gene; V was cut back by 3 bases and J by 7 bases. This CDR3 is 15 amino acids long. Looked up from germline, CDR1 is SGHDN and CDR2 is FVKESK. CDR3 sequence: CASSHKAGVRNEQFF. The CDR3 region has the DNA TGTGCCAGCAGCCATAAAGCGGGAGTAAGGAATGAGCAGTTCTTC. The variable domain in full, completed from reference TRBV14 and TRBJ2-1, reads EAGVTQFPSHSVIEKGQTVTLRCDPISGHDNLYWYRRVMGKEIKFLLHFVKESKQDESGMPNNRFLAERTGGTYSTLKVQPAELEDSGVYFCASSHKAGVRNEQFFGPGTRLTVL.

This sequence joins TRBV19 and TRBJ1-5, with 7 nucleotides matching TRBD1. The CDR3 has 15 amino acids. The V segment lost 6 bases and the J segment 4 bases; nucleotides outside the gene matches: 9. Germline V gene lookup returns CDR1 LNHDA and CDR2 SQIVND (reference sequence). CDR3 in amino acids: CASRRTGTENQPQHF. CDR3 coding DNA: TGTGCCAGTAGACGAACCGGGACAGAGAATCAGCCCCAGCATTTT. The whole variable domain, filled in from reference TRBV19 and TRBJ1-5, reads DGGITQSPKYLFRKEGQNVTLSCEQNLNHDAMYWYRQDPGQGLRLIYYSQIVNDFQKGDIAEGYSVSREKKESFPLTVTSAQKNPTAFYLCASRRTGTENQPQHFGDGTRLSIL.

As for this clone: The sample carries other DNA sequences with the same CDR3. This chain joins TRBV6-5 and TRBJ2-5; D not resolved. The CDR3 length is 10 residues. Trimming stripped 8 bases from V and 3 bases from J, with 4 bases between. The germline CDR1 and CDR2 sequences are MNHEY and SVGAGI. This CDR3 reads CASREETQYF. DNA of the CDR3: TGTGCCAGCCGCGAAGAGACCCAGTACTTC.

V and J are TRBV19 and TRBJ2-3; the D gene is possibly TRBD1 (5 bases). This CDR3 is built from 18 residues. Deletions cut 4 bases from V and 3 bases from J, with 23 bases between. In germline, CDR1 is LNHDA, CDR2 SQIVND (reference sequence). The DNA of the CDR3 is TGTGCCAGTAGTAGAGAAGGACATTCAATGGTTGGAACAGATACGCAGTATTTT. Amino acids: CASSREGHSMVGTDTQYF.

There are a few counts of this clone. The sample holds other DNA sequences that translate to the same CDR3. This chain links TRBV7-3 with TRBJ2-7, with a tentative D call TRBD2 (6 bases). The CDR3 is 14 amino acids. The germline V gene has CDR1 SGHTA and CDR2 FQGTGA. V gave up 5 bases and J gave up 4 bases, with 15 bases separating them. CDR3 nucleotide sequence: TGTGCCAGCAGCCTGGCCGGGGGACCATACGAGCAGTACTTC. This gives the protein CASSLAGGPYEQYF.

This rearrangement joins TRBV7-2 to TRBJ2-5; 8 bases align to TRBD2. Per the germline V gene, CDR1 is SGHTA and CDR2 is FQGNSA. There are 16 residues in the CDR3. V shed 0 bases, J shed 5 bases, and the junction held 8 bases outside the gene matches. CDR3 loop: CASSLAAGVRWETQYF. The CDR3 coding sequence is TGTGCCAGCAGCTTAGCAGCGGGAGTTCGTTGGGAGACCCAGTACTTC.

The chain uses TRBV2 and TRBJ2-2; 7 positions match TRBD1. V trimming: 8 bases; J trimming: 5 bases; junction bases outside the gene matches: 11. This CDR3 contains 15 residues. Germline lookup yields CDR1 SNHLY and CDR2 FYNNEI. The CDR3 sequence is CASGGKTGWTGELFF. The CDR3 nucleotides are TGTGCCAGCGGGGGAAAGACAGGGTGGACCGGGGAGCTGTTTTTT.

This clone appeared once. The chain recombines TRBV10-3 with TRBJ2-5, with D possibly matching TRBD1 (5 bases). Trimming left V 4 bases short and J 8 bases short, with 14 bases between. From germline, CDR1 is ENHRY and CDR2 SYGVKD. The CDR3 has 13 amino acids. The DNA of the CDR3 is TGTGCCATCAGTGCCGCGGACAAGGAAACCCAGTACTTC. Its protein is CAISAADKETQYF.

This clone was picked up a small number of times. This chain uses TRBV7-2 with TRBJ1-1; D remains ambiguous. Germline V lookup: CDR1 SGHTA, CDR2 FQGNSA. This CDR3 spans 16 amino acids. Trimming left V 5 bases short and J 8 bases short, with 24 bases between. As DNA, the CDR3 is TGTGCCAGCAGCACACACAGAAACCGTCGGCTGCAAGAAGCTTTCTTT. Its translation is CASSTHRNRRLQEAFF.

CDR3: CASTQRRSGETQYF. Here the CDR3 DNA reads TGTGCCAGCACCCAGCGGCGCTCGGGGGAGACCCAGTACTTC. This chain uses TRBV2 with TRBJ2-5; TRBD2 is a possible D gene (5 bases). Germline loops: CDR1 SNHLY, CDR2 FYNNEI. Trimming pared 7 bases from V and 5 bases from J, leaving 17 bases between. The CDR3 length is 14 residues.